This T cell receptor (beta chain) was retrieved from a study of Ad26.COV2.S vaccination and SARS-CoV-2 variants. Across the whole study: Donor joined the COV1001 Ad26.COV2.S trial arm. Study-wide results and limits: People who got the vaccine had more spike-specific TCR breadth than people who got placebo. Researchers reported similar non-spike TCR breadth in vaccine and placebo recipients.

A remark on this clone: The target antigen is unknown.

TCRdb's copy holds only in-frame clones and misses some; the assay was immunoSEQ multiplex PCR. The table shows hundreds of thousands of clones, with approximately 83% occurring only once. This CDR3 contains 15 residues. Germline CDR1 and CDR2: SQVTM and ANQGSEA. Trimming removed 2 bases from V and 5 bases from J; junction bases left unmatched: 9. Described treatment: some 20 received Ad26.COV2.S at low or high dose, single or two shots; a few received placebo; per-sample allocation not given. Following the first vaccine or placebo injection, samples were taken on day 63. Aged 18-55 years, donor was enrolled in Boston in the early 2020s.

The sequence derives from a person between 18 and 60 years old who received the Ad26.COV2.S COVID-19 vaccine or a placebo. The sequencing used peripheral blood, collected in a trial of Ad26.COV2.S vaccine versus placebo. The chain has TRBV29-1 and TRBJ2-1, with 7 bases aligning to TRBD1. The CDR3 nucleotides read TGCAGCGTTGAAACGCGGCAGGGGGTCCACAATGAGCAGTTCTTC. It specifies CSVETRQGVHNEQFF.